A selection of T cell receptor beta chains follows, all from one sample in a study of blood T cells in healthy people across ages. Each CDR3 protein gets one entry after TCRdb re-called the 5' RACE reads with MiXCR. This table holds approximately 900,000 distinct CDR3 sequences, about 48% found once. Sample: blood. All receptors derive from a man younger than 40 in good health. The CDR3 runs from the conserved cysteine through the conserved F or W. A D gene is named only where the DNA matches it firmly. Size is stated for part of the rows, as once, few or many counts, or as a class when the clone is expanded.

j_call clone_size v_call d_call cdr3_nt cdr3_aa
TRBJ2-4 - TRBV7-9 - TGTGCCAGCAGCTTAGGCGGAGAAAAGCAGTACTTC CASSLGGEKQYF
TRBJ2-1 many TRBV25-1 TRBD2 TGTGCCAGCAGCCAACTAGCGGGGTACAATGAGCAGTTCTTC CASSQLAGYNEQFF
TRBJ2-3 few TRBV4-1 TRBD1 TGCGCCAGCAGCCAGGCCCGACGACAGGGTTCACGCACAGATACGCAGTATTTT CASSQARRQGSRTDTQYF
TRBJ1-5 many TRBV6-5 - TGTGCCAGCAGTTACTCAGGCAATAGCAATCAGCCCCAGCATTTT CASSYSGNSNQPQHF
TRBJ2-5 - TRBV20-1 - TGCAGTGCTCCCCGAACTATAAACCAAGAGACCCAGTACTTC CSAPRTINQETQYF
TRBJ2-7 - TRBV28 - TGTGCCAGCAGTCGGCGAAACTACGAGCAGTACTTC CASSRRNYEQYF
TRBJ1-6 few TRBV10-3 - TGTGCCATCAGTACAGGGAATAATTCACCCCTCCACTTT CAISTGNNSPLHF
TRBJ2-1 once TRBV4-1 - TGCGCCAGCAGCCAAGAGGAACTAGTCGGTTGGAATGAGCAGTTCTTC CASSQEELVGWNEQFF
TRBJ2-7 few TRBV10-3 - TGTGCCATCAGTGAGAATGGGGTTAGCTCCTACGAGCAGTACTTC CAISENGVSSYEQYF
TRBJ2-2 - TRBV6-1 - TGTGCCAGCAGTGATGCGAAGGGCCGTAAGACCGGGGAGCTGTTTTTT CASSDAKGRKTGELFF
TRBJ1-5 once TRBV7-9 TRBD1 TGTGCCAGCAGCTTCGAGACAGGGGGTTTCCAGCCCCAGCATTTT CASSFETGGFQPQHF
TRBJ2-1 - TRBV10-3 TRBD2 TGTGCCATCAGTTTAGCGGGGAGCTCCTACAATGAGCAGTTCTTC CAISLAGSSYNEQFF
TRBJ1-2 - TRBV27 TRBD1 TGTACCAGCAGTTTAACGGCTTACCGGGACAGGTCTGGACAGAGCTATGGCTACACCTTC CTSSLTAYRDRSGQSYGYTF
TRBJ2-3 few TRBV28 - TGTGCCAGCAGTTTAAGGCAGGTTAGCACAGATACGCAGTATTTT CASSLRQVSTDTQYF
TRBJ2-3 - TRBV5-1 TRBD2 TGCGCCAACAGCGAAGGGACTACCCACGGTAGGCCGCAGTATTTT CANSEGTTHGRPQYF
TRBJ2-3 - TRBV19 - TGTGCCAGTAGTGTCTTCGATACGCAGTATTTT CASSVFDTQYF
TRBJ1-5 - TRBV5-1 - TGCGCCAGCAGCTTGGAGGGGTCGGCGGGTCAGCCCCAGCATTTT CASSLEGSAGQPQHF
TRBJ1-1 - TRBV9 - TGTGCCAGCAGCGCGGGTCCAGGGGAGGACACTGAAGCTTTCTTT CASSAGPGEDTEAFF
TRBJ2-4 few TRBV11-3 TRBD1 TGTGCCAGCAGGCCTGGGACAGGGCGGAACATTCAGTACTTC CASRPGTGRNIQYF
TRBJ2-7 - TRBV9 - TGTGCCAGCAGCGTAGACCCCCGGCCTCTGGTAGACGAGCAGTACTTC CASSVDPRPLVDEQYF
TRBJ2-5 few TRBV12-3/TRBV12-4 TRBD2 TGTGCCAGCAGCCCATCTCAGCGGGGGTATCTTGAAGAGACCCAGTACTTC CASSPSQRGYLEETQYF
TRBJ2-7 - TRBV5-1 - TGCGCCAGCAGCATACTACAGGGTCACGAGCAGTACTTC CASSILQGHEQYF
TRBJ2-3 many TRBV20-1 - TGCAGCGCGCTCCAGGGCGCTAGCACAGATACGCAGTATTTT CSALQGASTDTQYF
TRBJ2-5 - TRBV7-8 - TGTGCCAGCAGCCCCCGTTTCCTAGAGACCCAGTACTTC CASSPRFLETQYF
TRBJ2-3 few TRBV28 TRBD2 TGTGCCAGCACCCCAGGCCTAGCGGGGGGTTCGGGCACAGATACGCAGTATTTT CASTPGLAGGSGTDTQYF
TRBJ2-5 once TRBV29-1 - TGCAGCGTTCGTCCAGGTCGCGAGCAGTATTTC CSVRPGREQYF
TRBJ2-7 - TRBV12-3/TRBV12-4 - TGTGCCAGCAGTTCGACAGTCTCCTACGAGCAGTACTTC CASSSTVSYEQYF
TRBJ1-1 - TRBV5-6 - TGTGCCAGTATAGGGGTATACACTGAAGCTTTCTTT CASIGVYTEAFF
TRBJ2-7 - TRBV7-2 - TGTGCCAGCAGCTTAATGGAGTCCTACGAGCAGTACTTC CASSLMESYEQYF
TRBJ1-1 - TRBV29-1 - TGCAGCGTCGCGACATATAACACTGAAGCTTTCTTT CSVATYNTEAFF
TRBJ1-2 - TRBV9 - TGTGCCAGCAGCCCCCAAGGAAAAAACAACTATGGCTACACCTTC CASSPQGKNNYGYTF
TRBJ1-2 - TRBV25-1 - TGTGCCAGCAGTGCTTGGACAGCTAACTATGGCTACACCTTC CASSAWTANYGYTF
TRBJ1-4 few TRBV27 - TGTGCCAGCAGTTTTCAGAGGGCAGACGCAACTAATGAAAAACTGTTTTTT CASSFQRADATNEKLFF
TRBJ2-7 few TRBV4-2 - TGTGCCAGCAGCCAAGATAGGCAGGGTCGGGACGAGCAGTACTTC CASSQDRQGRDEQYF
TRBJ2-3 few TRBV2 TRBD2 TGTGCCAGCAGACGGGGGGGCCTCACAGATACGCAGTATTTT CASRRGGLTDTQYF
TRBJ2-1 - TRBV3-1 TRBD2 TGTGCCAGCAGCCAAGGACTAGCGTTCGAGACCCAGTTCTTC CASSQGLAFETQFF
TRBJ1-1 few TRBV5-1 - TGCGCCAGCAGCTGGGCGATGGATAACACTGAAGCTTTCTTT CASSWAMDNTEAFF
TRBJ2-1 - TRBV7-2 - TGTGCCAGCAGCTTAGAGGGCCCCAACCCGGCCAATGAGCAGTTCTTC CASSLEGPNPANEQFF
TRBJ1-6 few TRBV6-1 TRBD1 TGTGCCAGCAGTTCTCGGACAGGGTATAATTCACCCCTCCACTTT CASSSRTGYNSPLHF
TRBJ2-5 few TRBV7-9 - TGTGCCAGCAGCCCCGAGGACATAGGAGAGACCCAGTACTTC CASSPEDIGETQYF
TRBJ2-1 once TRBV29-1 - TGCAGCTCAAAGGTGGCGATAGGTAAGCAGTTCTTC CSSKVAIGKQFF
TRBJ1-6 - TRBV28 TRBD1 TGTGCCAGCAGTGAGCGGACAGGGGTAGTCAATGCACCCCTCCACTTT CASSERTGVVNAPLHF
TRBJ1-1 - TRBV6-5 TRBD1 TGTGCCAGCAGTTACGCAAGGACAGGGCCTAACACTGAAGCTTTCTTT CASSYARTGPNTEAFF
TRBJ2-1 - TRBV20-1 - TGCAGTGCTAGAATCCCAGGGGTCAATGAGCAGTTCTTC CSARIPGVNEQFF
TRBJ2-1 - TRBV12-3/TRBV12-4 TRBD1 TGTGCCAGCAGTCTCGGACAGGGTGCGCAGTTCTTC CASSLGQGAQFF
TRBJ2-3 - TRBV30 TRBD2 TGTGCCTGGAGTGGCCTAGCGGGGAGTGAAGATACGCAGTATTTT CAWSGLAGSEDTQYF
TRBJ1-2 - TRBV29-1 - TGCAGCGTTGAAACTGGGGTCGCAGGGCGAGGGAACTATGGCTACACCTTC CSVETGVAGRGNYGYTF
TRBJ2-3 - TRBV4-3 - TGCGCCAGCAGCCGAGCGGCAGGGGTGGGCACAGATACGCAGTATTTT CASSRAAGVGTDTQYF
TRBJ2-1 - TRBV18 TRBD1 TGTGCCAGCCTCCCCGGGGACAGGGGCTATGAGCAGTTCTTC CASLPGDRGYEQFF
TRBJ1-1 - TRBV5-1 TRBD1 TGCGCCAGCAGCACCCAGGGGGTAGGCGCTGAAGCTTTCTTT CASSTQGVGAEAFF
TRBJ1-2 - TRBV3-1 - TGTGCCAGCAGCCAGTTATATGGCTACACCTTC CASSQLYGYTF
TRBJ1-6 - TRBV28 - TGTGCCAGCAGACGGGGCAGGGATAATTCACCCCTCCACTTT CASRRGRDNSPLHF
TRBJ2-1 - TRBV7-3 TRBD2 TGTGCCAGCAGCTTAGCCCCTGGAGCGGGGGGGAGAAATGGGCAGTTCTTC CASSLAPGAGGRNGQFF